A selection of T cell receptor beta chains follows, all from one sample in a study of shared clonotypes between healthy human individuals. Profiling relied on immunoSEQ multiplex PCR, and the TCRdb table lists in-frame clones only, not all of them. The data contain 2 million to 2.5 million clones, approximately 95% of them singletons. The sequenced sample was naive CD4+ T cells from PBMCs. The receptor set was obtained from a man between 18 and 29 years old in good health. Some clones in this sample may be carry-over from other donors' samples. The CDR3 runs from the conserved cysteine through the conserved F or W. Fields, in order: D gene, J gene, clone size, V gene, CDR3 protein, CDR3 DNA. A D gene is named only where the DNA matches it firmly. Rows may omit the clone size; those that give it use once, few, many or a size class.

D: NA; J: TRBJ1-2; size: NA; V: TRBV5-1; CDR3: CASSLNSIRENYGYTF; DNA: TGCGCCAGCAGCTTGAATTCCATCAGGGAGAACTATGGCTACACCTTC
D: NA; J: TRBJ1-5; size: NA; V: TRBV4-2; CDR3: CASSHLDQPQHF; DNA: TGTGCCAGCAGCCACCTTGACCAGCCCCAGCATTTT
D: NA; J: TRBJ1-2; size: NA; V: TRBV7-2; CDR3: CASSWRGEDLRGYTF; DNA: TGTGCCAGCAGCTGGCGGGGGGAGGACCTACGGGGCTACACCTTC
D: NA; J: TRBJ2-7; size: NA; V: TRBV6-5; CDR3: CASSYSQAGRSYEQYF; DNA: TGTGCCAGCAGTTACTCGCAGGCAGGGCGCTCCTACGAGCAGTACTTC
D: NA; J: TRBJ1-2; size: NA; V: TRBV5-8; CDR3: CASSLAGVNYGYTF; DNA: TGTGCCAGCAGCTTGGCAGGGGTTAACTATGGCTACACCTTC
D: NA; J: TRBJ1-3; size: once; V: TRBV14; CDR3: CASSQGRNREGNTIYF; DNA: TGTGCCAGCAGCCAAGGCCGTAACAGGGAAGGAAACACCATATATTTT
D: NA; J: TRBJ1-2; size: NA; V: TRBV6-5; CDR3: CASSSRRANYGYTF; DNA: TGTGCCAGCAGTTCAAGGAGAGCTAACTATGGCTACACCTTC
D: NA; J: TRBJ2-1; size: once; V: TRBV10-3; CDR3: CATLLEGMAWNEQFF; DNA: TGTGCCACTTTACTGGAGGGAATGGCCTGGAATGAGCAGTTCTTC
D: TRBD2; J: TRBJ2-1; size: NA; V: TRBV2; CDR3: CASRAGDNEQFF; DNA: TGTGCCAGCAGGGCGGGAGACAATGAGCAGTTCTTC
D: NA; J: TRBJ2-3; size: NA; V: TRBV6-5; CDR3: CASSIRQVTDTQYF; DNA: TGTGCCAGCAGCATTAGACAAGTCACAGATACGCAGTATTTT